A selection of T cell receptor beta chains follows, all from one sample in a study of T-cell memory formation after mild COVID-19. MiXCR was run by TCRdb on the 5' RACE reads, yielding one entry per CDR3 protein. There are fewer than 700,000 distinct CDR3 sequences in the sample; about 20% occur only once, and around 12% lies in the top ten. Sequences were obtained from PBMCs or a T cell subset sorted from them (not recorded which). These receptors were obtained from an adult woman who had mild COVID-19 (a few samples of this study predate the infection). Cell type and time point are not known. CDR3s include the opening cysteine and the closing phenylalanine or tryptophan. D genes are given only for firm matches. Not every row has a clone size; where given, it reads once, few, many or a size class.

D	V	size	J	DNA	CDR3
NA	TRBV7-9	NA	TRBJ1-3	TGTGCCAGCAGCGACCTTCAGGGTCACTCTGGAAACACCATATATTTT	CASSDLQGHSGNTIYF
NA	TRBV7-9	NA	TRBJ2-1	TGTGCCAGCAGCTTCATTTTTGGAACCGGTGCGTGGAATGAGCAGTTCTTC	CASSFIFGTGAWNEQFF
NA	TRBV12-3/TRBV12-4	NA	TRBJ2-1	TGTGCCAGCAGTTGGCAGGGTAGCTCCTACAATGAGCAGTTCTTC	CASSWQGSSYNEQFF
TRBD1	TRBV12-3/TRBV12-4	few	TRBJ1-2	TGTGCCAGCAGTTTCGAACAGGGGGGAAGCTATGGCTACACCTTC	CASSFEQGGSYGYTF
NA	TRBV5-1	NA	TRBJ1-1	TGCGCCAGCAGCTCCGGGTGGTCGCAAAACACTGAAGCTTTCTTT	CASSSGWSQNTEAFF
NA	TRBV7-2	NA	TRBJ2-1	TGTGCCAGCAGCTTAATATTGGGGGACGAGAGCTCCTACAATGAGCAGTTCTTC	CASSLILGDESSYNEQFF
TRBD1	TRBV5-6	few	TRBJ1-2	TGTGCCAGCAGCCCTGGGACAGGATTCTATGGCTACACCTTC	CASSPGTGFYGYTF
TRBD1	TRBV19	few	TRBJ2-1	TGTGCCAGTAGTACGACAGGGTTCCATGAGCAGTTCTTC	CASSTTGFHEQFF
NA	TRBV5-1	NA	TRBJ2-7	TGCGCCAGCAGCCGATTGGGGGTCTACGAGCAGTACTTC	CASSRLGVYEQYF
TRBD2	TRBV5-4	NA	TRBJ2-1	TGTGCCAGCAGCTCACTAGCGGGGAAGGGTGAGCAGTTCTTC	CASSSLAGKGEQFF
TRBD1	TRBV4-3	NA	TRBJ2-7	TGCGCCAGCAGCCTAGGGACAGGGGGCCTCAACGAGCAGTACTTC	CASSLGTGGLNEQYF
TRBD2	TRBV24-1	few	TRBJ2-7	TGTGCCACCAGAACTAGCGGAGGCAACTCCGAGCAGTACTTC	CATRTSGGNSEQYF
NA	TRBV6-5	once	TRBJ2-2	TGTGCCAGCAGTTACTCGCGGGCACACACCGGGGAGCTGTTTTTT	CASSYSRAHTGELFF
NA	TRBV10-3	NA	TRBJ2-1	TGTGCCATCAGCTCTGACACCAGGGACAATGAGCAGTTCTTC	CAISSDTRDNEQFF
TRBD1	TRBV3-1	few	TRBJ2-7	TGTGCCAGCAGCCAGTTGGGACAGGGTCCCTACGAGCAGTACTTC	CASSQLGQGPYEQYF
NA	TRBV7-9	few	TRBJ2-6	TGTGCCAGCCGCTCTGGGGCCAACGTCCTGACTTTC	CASRSGANVLTF
NA	TRBV29-1	few	TRBJ1-2	TGCAGCGTTGGTCCCACAAGTCGGGATCCCACCTTC	CSVGPTSRDPTF
NA	TRBV11-3	few	TRBJ1-2	TGTGCCAGCAGCTTATGGGGATATGGCTACACCTTC	CASSLWGYGYTF
NA	TRBV24-1	few	TRBJ2-5	TGTGCCACCAGTGATTCCAGGGTCTCAGAGACCCAGTACTTC	CATSDSRVSETQYF
NA	TRBV24-1	few	TRBJ2-5	TGTGCCACCAGTGCCCCTCCTCCCAGTTTCGAGACCCAGTACTTC	CATSAPPPSFETQYF
NA	TRBV19	NA	TRBJ1-1	TGTGCCTCCCCGTGGCCGGATGGTCGAGGGAACACTGAAGCTTTCTTT	CASPWPDGRGNTEAFF
NA	TRBV7-8	NA	TRBJ2-7	TGTGCCAGCACCCCCCGGGGGTGGAGCAACGAGCAGTACTTC	CASTPRGWSNEQYF
TRBD1	TRBV7-9	few	TRBJ2-3	TGTGCCAGCAGCATCCGGCGACAGGGCCTGACGGGCACAGATACGCAGTATTTT	CASSIRRQGLTGTDTQYF
NA	TRBV6-5	few	TRBJ2-5	TGTGCCAGCAGTTACGGTGGGGTTGGGCAAGAGACCCAGTACTTC	CASSYGGVGQETQYF
TRBD2	TRBV5-1	NA	TRBJ2-2	TGCGCCAGCAGCCGACTAGCGGGAGGTGCATCCGGGGAGCTGTTTTTT	CASSRLAGGASGELFF
TRBD2	TRBV7-8	few	TRBJ2-2	TGTGCCAGCAGCTTAGCAGCGGGGACTTTTACGAACACCGGGGAGCTGTTTTTT	CASSLAAGTFTNTGELFF
NA	TRBV20-1	NA	TRBJ1-6	TGCAGTGCTTCGGCAATGGATTCACCCCTCCACTTT	CSASAMDSPLHF
NA	TRBV9	NA	TRBJ1-2	TGTGCCAGCAGCGCCACCGGGGCCTACTATGGCTACACCTTC	CASSATGAYYGYTF
NA	TRBV12-3/TRBV12-4	once	TRBJ2-1	TGTGCCAGCAATCACAGGGATCACCACAATGAGCAGTTCTTC	CASNHRDHHNEQFF
NA	TRBV20-1	few	TRBJ2-1	TGCAGTGCCCCCATGGTGGGCCTACCAAACAATGAGCAGTTCTTC	CSAPMVGLPNNEQFF
TRBD1	TRBV5-6	few	TRBJ1-5	TGTGCCAGCAGCGTCGGGACAGGGCGGCCCCAGCATTTT	CASSVGTGRPQHF
TRBD1	TRBV9	NA	TRBJ2-1	TGTGCCAGCAGCGCCTTCCTTACCCCGGGACAGGGGGCGGGTGAGCAGTTCTTC	CASSAFLTPGQGAGEQFF
NA	TRBV29-1	few	TRBJ1-1	TGCAGCGTTCAACAGGGAGTTTGGACTGAAGCTTTCTTT	CSVQQGVWTEAFF
NA	TRBV3-1	NA	TRBJ1-1	TGTGCCAGCAGCCAAGATCTTGTCAGCTCAGTCTTT	CASSQDLVSSVF
TRBD1	TRBV4-2	NA	TRBJ2-7	TGTGCCAGCAGCCGGTGGACAGGGTCAGTTGACGAGCAGTACTTC	CASSRWTGSVDEQYF
NA	TRBV6-5	few	TRBJ2-1	TGTGCCAGCAGTTCACCCCCAGACAGTAAGGGTGAGCAGTTCTTC	CASSSPPDSKGEQFF
TRBD1	TRBV7-2	NA	TRBJ2-7	TGTGCCAGCACTAGTCTCCCGGGACAGGGCTCGGGGCAGTACTTC	CASTSLPGQGSGQYF
TRBD2	TRBV14	NA	TRBJ2-3	TGTGCCAGCAGCCAACTAGCGGGAGGGCTCACAGATACGCAGTATTTT	CASSQLAGGLTDTQYF
TRBD2	TRBV7-2	NA	TRBJ2-7	TGTGCCAGCAGCCTGACTAGCGGGATAGACGAGCAGTACTTC	CASSLTSGIDEQYF
NA	TRBV5-5	few	TRBJ2-1	TGTGCCAGCAGCCAGCCGTTTGGGAGCTCCTACAATGAGCAGTTCTTC	CASSQPFGSSYNEQFF
NA	TRBV4-1	NA	TRBJ2-7	TGCGCCAGCAGCCAAGGAGGAATCAGGGACACCTACGAGCAGTACTTC	CASSQGGIRDTYEQYF
NA	TRBV25-1	NA	TRBJ2-1	TGTGCCAGCACGGGGCTCCTTAGGGATGAGCAGTTCTTC	CASTGLLRDEQFF
NA	TRBV30	NA	TRBJ1-1	TGTGCCTGGACGGACAGAGTGGCAGCTTTCTTT	CAWTDRVAAFF
NA	TRBV25-1	NA	TRBJ1-1	TGTGCCAGCAGTGATGACGGAATGAACACTGAAGCTTTCTTT	CASSDDGMNTEAFF
NA	TRBV7-9	NA	TRBJ2-2	TGTGCCAGCAGCTTAGAGGTGGACGCGAACACCGGGGAGCTGTTTTTT	CASSLEVDANTGELFF
NA	TRBV5-1	NA	TRBJ2-1	TGCGCCAGCAGCTCCGGACAGAGGTTGAATGAGCAGTTCTTC	CASSSGQRLNEQFF
NA	TRBV4-3	NA	TRBJ2-5	TGCGCCAGCAGCCCAGGCCGTCTCTGGGAAGACGAGACCCAGTACTTC	CASSPGRLWEDETQYF
TRBD1	TRBV5-1	few	TRBJ1-2	TGCGCCAGCAGAAAGGGGGCGGAGGGCTACACCTTC	CASRKGAEGYTF
NA	TRBV12-3/TRBV12-4	NA	TRBJ2-7	TGTGCCAGCACCCTCCCGGCAGCCTCGCCTTCCGAGCAGTACTTC	CASTLPAASPSEQYF